This TCR beta chain comes out of a study of T cell responses to AZD1222 COVID-19 vaccine (dated by TCRdb to the early 2020s). For the wider study: AZD1222 recipients given second doses at about 4 weeks or at about 12 weeks were pooled, since spike-specific TCR depth and breadth were not found to differ between the two schedules. Trial participants were enrolled by age into 18-55, 56-69 and 70-plus year subgroups, with roughly 150, 30 and 60 TCR-sequenced participants respectively. A total of 230 to 250 trial participants underwent TCR sequencing, of whom about 210 received two doses of AZD1222 and around 25 received two doses of the MenACWY control vaccine.

On the study overall, not on this receptor specifically: The vaccine-associated CD4 TCRs covered the entire spike protein, and the dominant responses fell in regions 160-218 and 743-854. In the small 56-69-year group, the increase in depth fell short of significance, most likely because of low power. Reportedly, close to half of the unique spike-specific TCRs recognized epitopes lying outside the regions that are mutated in the B.1.351 and B.1.1.7 variants. Because no day 14 peak-response samples were available, repertoires were characterized only after the peak T cell response. Most participants were white British and females outnumbered males, and the authors suggested that clonal diversity may have been underestimated. After two AZD1222 doses, both the breadth and the depth of spike-specific TCRs were significantly higher than at day 0 and than in MenACWY recipients. Conclusions about previously exposed vaccinees are limited because only a handful of AZD1222 recipients were SARS-CoV-2 seropositive at baseline.

The time point label, as the study defines it: baseline before first vaccination. The vaccinee samples were drawn from two UK trials, COV001 and COV002, one of which was a single-blind randomized controlled phase 2/3 trial testing AZD1222 (ChAdOx1 nCoV-19) in healthy adults. Trial participant PBMC samples were collected at day 0 and day 28 after the second dose for TCRbeta chain sequencing. In the case of this clone: Its recognized antigen is unknown. Qualities for individual bases were not recorded, and no much larger clone is one base off.

The CDR3 regions of human TCRbeta chains were subjected to immunosequencing. As for the original processing: Repertoire TCRs were checked for matches against a reference library of SARS-CoV-2-specific TCRs that had been generated using the MIRA antigen-specificity platform. Breadth meant the fraction of unique TCRs that were SARS-CoV-2-associated, whereas depth meant the fraction of total T cells that were SARS-CoV-2-associated. Using the MIRA data, each spike-specific TCR was assigned both to the spike region to which the TCR was reactive and to a CD4 or CD8 class. Log10-transformed breadth and depth values were compared by one-way ANOVA with Sidak's multiple comparisons tests. TCRdb re-hosts the immuneACCESS table, in-frame sequences only. Its copies lack some clones; in the studies checked, an unresolved V gene accounts for under half of them, and the cause for the rest is not known. V and J calls and clone size are given by that table; D and trimming were obtained from the DNA. This sample comprises over 85,000 clones, 88% of them detected only once. Over 1.5% of the sample is taken by the ten largest.

For CDR1 and CDR2, the germline V gene lists SGHRS and YFSETQ. The CDR3 runs 14 amino acids, cysteine and phenylalanine included. Of the read, only the CDR3 DNA is kept; its 42 bases are in frame from base 1. Trimming removed 0 bases from V and 0 bases from J, leaving 4 bases between the germline ends. The TCR comes from an adult in good health. The chain joins TRBV5-1 to TRBJ2-1, with the identity of the D gene unclear. Material: peripheral blood, obtained on day 0 of AZD1222 vaccination. Read as DNA, the sequence is TGCGCCAGCAGCTTGGGAAACTCCTACAATGAGCAGTTCTTC. It encodes CASSLGNSYNEQFF.